The rows below give T cell receptor beta chains drawn from one sample of a study of blood T cell repertoires in COVID-19. The assay was immunoSEQ multiplex PCR, and TCRdb's table has in-frame clones only and misses some. This table has 130,000 or so clones, 80% to 85% appearing once. The sample comprised peripheral blood. Every receptor here comes from a man aged 55 to 70 with acute or convalescent COVID-19. The conserved cysteine and the conserved F or W are not part of the CDR3 here. Clone size appears in some rows only: once, few, many, or a class for an expanded clone.

TRBV19 | once | ASRAEGHEQF
TRBV10-3 | few | AISADGLPNYEQY
TRBV3-1/TRBV3-2 | few | ASSQLLAASTDTQY
TRBV9 | - | ASSASGERTDTQY
TRBV27 | - | ASSSDRGNYQPQH
TRBV5-6 | - | ASSPGRTYEQY
TRBV7-2 | - | ASSSTGPVLNTEAF
TRBV24-1 | - | ATGDRNYGYT
TRBV19 | - | ASSIGQNNSPLH
TRBV2 | - | ASSEGLAGGRNEQY
TRBV29-1 | - | SVESGRRPF
TRBV5-4 | - | ASSSPGTYEQY
TRBV14 | - | ASSQVPGAGELF
TRBV2 | - | ASTLGQGALEQY
TRBV19 | - | ASTAGTGPETQY
TRBV5-1 | few | ASSLREGSGNTIY
TRBV6-6 | - | ASSTPTGDYEQY
TRBV2 | - | ASSVGPNYGYT
TRBV11-2 | - | ASSLGQWTAKGETQY
TRBV24-1 | - | ATSDATRDTQY
TRBV14 | - | ASSQDLLQGSEAF
TRBV5-1 | - | ASSAGLAADTQY
TRBV9 | - | ASSVRGTGQGYT
TRBV10-3 | - | AGRLAENNEQF
TRBV5-6 | - | ASSLNSYEQY
TRBV20-1 | - | SASWFRVRDNEQF
TRBV21-1 | - | ASSKTVFRRRTGRPGYGYT
TRBV27 | - | ASSSIGQETQY
TRBV14 | - | ASSSDRAPSPLH
TRBV5-8 | - | ASSRRTGGNEQF
TRBV29-1 | - | SVGYEETQY